The 8 T cell receptor beta chains in this list originate from one sample, sequenced in a study of cytomegalovirus exposure and HLA in healthy donors. A multiplex PCR was run with 60 Vbeta primers and 13 Jbeta primers. Here immunoSEQ multiplex PCR was the method, and the copy in TCRdb shows in-frame clones only, minus some. The table shows about 40,000 clones, with roughly 88% occurring only once. Source material: PBMCs. All receptors derive from a woman aged 40 to 55 in good health and CMV-seropositive.

CDR3 DNA: TGTGCCAGTAGTATATCTAGATTGGCGGTTGCCGGGGAGCTGTTTTTT. Translating gives CASSISRLAVAGELFF. This rearrangement joins TRBV19 to TRBJ2-2; D is unresolved. Germline values: CDR1 LNHDA, CDR2 SQIVND (reference sequence). Trimming took 2 bases from V and 6 from J, leaving 16 bases between them. The CDR3 sequence is 16 residues long.

This clone showed up just a few times. The chain uses TRBV18 and TRBJ1-2; 9 nucleotides line up with TRBD1. CDR3 length: 14 residues. Germline V gene lookup returns CDR1 KGHSH and CDR2 LQKENI. V gave up 2 bases and J gave up 6 bases; unmatched junction bases: 4. In nucleotides, the CDR3 is TGTGCCAGCTCACCAAAGACAGGGGGGGATGGCTACACCTTC. The encoded protein is CASSPKTGGDGYTF.

This rearrangement joins TRBV5-5 to TRBJ1-4, with a tentative D call TRBD1 (6 bases). The CDR3 consists of 13 residues. V was shortened by 4 bases and J by 7 bases, with 11 bases between the two germline ends. Per germline, CDR1 SGHKS and CDR2 YYEKEE (reference sequence). The CDR3 spells CASSGNRVEKLFF. The CDR3 bases are TGTGCCAGCAGCGGAAACAGGGTTGAAAAACTGTTTTTT. Filled out from reference TRBV5-5 and TRBJ1-4, the complete variable domain reads DAGVTQSPTHLIKTRGQQVTLRCSPISGHKSVSWYQQVLGQGPQFIFQYYEKEERGRGNFPDRFSARQFPNYSSELNVNALLLGDSALYLCASSGNRVEKLFFGSGTQLSVL.

The V and J genes are TRBV7-9 and TRBJ1-1; no clear D gene. V was shortened by 0 bases and J by 4 bases, with 9 bases between the two germline ends. The CDR3 consists of 14 residues. Germline CDR1 SEHNR, CDR2 FQNEAQ (reference sequence). The CDR3 loop is CASSLAVGSTEAFF. The CDR3 DNA is TGTGCCAGCAGCTTAGCAGTAGGGAGCACTGAAGCTTTCTTT.

The chain links TRBV5-5 to TRBJ1-1; D perhaps matches TRBD1 (5 bases). Germline V lookup: CDR1 SGHKS, CDR2 YYEKEE (reference sequence). Between the trimmed V and J ends, which lost 4 bases and 5 bases, there was a span of 18 bases. This CDR3 has 15 amino acids. For the CDR3, the DNA is TGTGCCAGCAGCAGATCCAGACAGTCTCCGACTGAAGCTTTCTTT. Translating gives CASSRSRQSPTEAFF.

The rearrangement uses TRBV5-6 and TRBJ1-4; D remains ambiguous. Trimming removed 3 bases from V and 0 bases from J, with 12 bases in between. This CDR3 comprises 16 residues. CDR1 and CDR2 from the germline V gene are SGHDT and YYEEEE. Here the CDR3 reads CASSYGRRTTNEKLFF. CDR3 bases: TGTGCCAGCAGCTATGGGAGACGGACAACTAATGAAAAACTGTTTTTT.

The chain is built from TRBV15 and TRBJ2-7, with 8 bases identical to TRBD1. Germline V gene lookup returns CDR1 LNHNV and CDR2 YYDKDF (reference sequence). The CDR3 spans 14 residues. Trimming took 5 bases from V and 2 from J; bases not matched to a gene: 5. Here the CDR3 reads CATSRQGSTYEQYF. The CDR3 nucleotides read TGTGCCACCAGCCGACAGGGGTCTACCTACGAGCAGTACTTC.

The CDR3 here is CASSFAGASTDTQYF. The DNA for the CDR3 is TGTGCCAGCAGCTTCGCGGGGGCCAGCACAGATACGCAGTATTTT. V and J are TRBV2 and TRBJ2-3, with D possibly being TRBD2 (7 bases). CDR3 size: 15 residues. Trimming took 6 bases from V and 0 from J, leaving 13 bases between them. The germline V gene has CDR1 SNHLY and CDR2 FYNNEI.